Listed below are T cell receptor beta chains from one sample, sequenced in a study of blood T cell repertoires in COVID-19. The method was immunoSEQ multiplex PCR; TCRdb's version includes in-frame clones alone and lacks a portion of them. The table has over 300,000 clones, about 89% seen once. Sequencing input: peripheral blood. The source of these receptors is a man aged 35-49 years with acute or convalescent COVID-19. Both conserved end residues are trimmed from each CDR3. Size is stated for part of the rows, as once, few or many counts, or as a class when the clone is expanded.

V: TRBV25-1
size: few
CDR3: ATREGARDEQF

V: TRBV9
size: NA
CDR3: ASSVAEGLSYGYT

V: TRBV27
size: NA
CDR3: ASSLRSRGETQY

V: TRBV28
size: NA
CDR3: ASSLGGAGNTIY

V: TRBV10-3
size: NA
CDR3: AISESNGIEQY

V: TRBV5-8
size: NA
CDR3: ASSFGRVQETQY

V: TRBV7-9
size: NA
CDR3: ASSFGLATYQETQY

V: TRBV11-2
size: NA
CDR3: ASSYGMTGFRQSSYEQY

V: TRBV18
size: NA
CDR3: ASSPVGVSSTEAF

V: TRBV19
size: NA
CDR3: ASSKTRTGGVTGELF

V: TRBV6-5
size: NA
CDR3: ASKRGMNTEAF

V: TRBV4-2
size: NA
CDR3: ASSQDQGAGANVLT

V: TRBV30
size: NA
CDR3: AWSGQNRGSGANVLT

V: TRBV28
size: NA
CDR3: ASGDRGRGVSTEAF

V: TRBV5-4
size: NA
CDR3: ASSPRQGLGNIQY

V: TRBV27
size: NA
CDR3: ASSFRGLGGGYT

V: TRBV7-6
size: once
CDR3: ASSPRTSGTQETQY

V: TRBV7-8
size: NA
CDR3: ASSSQIAGSSYEQY

V: TRBV3-1/TRBV3-2
size: NA
CDR3: ASSQDRWGDTEAF

V: TRBV7-9
size: NA
CDR3: ASSLHTGGGDSPLH

V: TRBV6-6
size: NA
CDR3: ASRSGQAVGEAF

V: TRBV7-8
size: NA
CDR3: ASSNKSGRWNEQF

V: TRBV30
size: NA
CDR3: AWSVRLAGLHNEQF

V: TRBV6-6
size: NA
CDR3: ASSYSDSLGGYT

V: TRBV6-6
size: once
CDR3: ASSSSRVANYGYT

V: TRBV7-8
size: NA
CDR3: ASSAGQIYNEQF

V: TRBV6-2/TRBV6-3
size: NA
CDR3: ASSRDTPPVQSYEQY

V: TRBV28
size: NA
CDR3: ASSLRQGAVSNQPQH

V: TRBV2
size: few
CDR3: ASRNRGLIQPQH

V: TRBV6-5
size: NA
CDR3: ASSYSSVQPQH

V: TRBV15
size: NA
CDR3: ATSRDSGQGDKLF

V: TRBV7-2
size: NA
CDR3: ASSLGGAGLFYEQY

V: TRBV2
size: NA
CDR3: ASSRDSSNEKLF

V: TRBV28
size: NA
CDR3: ASSSLRQGGGEKLF

V: TRBV11-2
size: NA
CDR3: ASSVRDRDQETQY

V: TRBV7-2
size: NA
CDR3: ASSLAPGQGIAPLH

V: TRBV11-2
size: NA
CDR3: ASSFAQGSEQY

V: TRBV27
size: few
CDR3: ASRRGGWNQPQH

V: TRBV10-3
size: NA
CDR3: AISESWGVQETQY

V: TRBV6-1
size: NA
CDR3: ASSEGTVYEQY

V: TRBV5-1
size: NA
CDR3: ASSEYRSPNTEAF

V: TRBV24-1
size: NA
CDR3: ATSDAGRTGKETQY

V: TRBV5-1
size: NA
CDR3: ASGPGLYTDTQY

V: TRBV5-1
size: NA
CDR3: ASSFREYNEQF

V: TRBV19
size: NA
CDR3: ASSIARGTEAF

V: TRBV5-1
size: NA
CDR3: ASSSAKQGLMNTEAF

V: TRBV7-2
size: once
CDR3: ASSLETLAGWFRGETQY

V: TRBV28
size: NA
CDR3: ASSPRTGSFSYEQY

V: TRBV29-1
size: NA
CDR3: SVAEQETQY

V: TRBV6-1
size: NA
CDR3: ASSERWDRPGELF